A selection of T cell receptor beta chains follows, all from one sample in a study of post-analysis software for immune sequencing data. TCRdb recomputed calls from the PCR reads with MiXCR, one row per CDR3 protein. The sample holds about 540,000 distinct CDR3 sequences, around a third seen once. The sequenced sample consisted of blood. The receptors derive from a girl aged 2-17 years with multiple sclerosis. Both conserved end residues are part of each CDR3. Each record gives: D gene, V gene, J gene, clone size, CDR3 DNA, CDR3 protein. The D gene is left open where the match is weak. Rows may omit the clone size; those that give it use once, few, many or a size class.

NA	TRBV7-3	TRBJ2-3	NA	TGTGCCAGCAGCTTAATGGGCCCAGATACGCAGTATTTT	CASSLMGPDTQYF
TRBD1	TRBV5-6	TRBJ2-7	few	TGTGCCAGCAGCTGGAACGCTCCGGGACAGGGGGCCTACGAGCAGTACTTC	CASSWNAPGQGAYEQYF
NA	TRBV11-2	TRBJ2-1	NA	TGTGCCAGCAGCTTCTCAGGGGTTAGCTCCTACAATGAGCAGTTCTTC	CASSFSGVSSYNEQFF
NA	TRBV4-1	TRBJ2-7	few	TGCGCCAGCAGCCAAGTTGCCAGGGTACCATCGTACGAGCAGTACTTC	CASSQVARVPSYEQYF
NA	TRBV2	TRBJ2-4	NA	TGTGCCAGCAGTGACGGTGGAGCCAAAAACATTCAGTACTTC	CASSDGGAKNIQYF
TRBD2	TRBV5-1	TRBJ2-1	few	TGCGCCAGCTCGACGGGGGGCTCCTACAATGAGCAGTTCTTC	CASSTGGSYNEQFF
NA	TRBV20-1	TRBJ2-4	NA	TGCAGTGCTAGAGATGCGTCTCTAGCCAAAAACATTCAGTACTTC	CSARDASLAKNIQYF
NA	TRBV15	TRBJ1-1	NA	TGTGCCACCAGCAGAGTCATTGCAGGGGACGCTGAAGCTTTCTTT	CATSRVIAGDAEAFF
TRBD2	TRBV20-1	TRBJ2-5	few	TGCAGTGCGCCGACTAGCGGGATCCAAGAGACCCAGTACTTC	CSAPTSGIQETQYF
NA	TRBV5-1	TRBJ2-7	few	TGCGCCAGCAGCTTGGAACACCCTTTCGAGCAGTACTTC	CASSLEHPFEQYF
NA	TRBV20-1	TRBJ2-5	NA	TGCAGTGCTAGAGATATCCGGGACGCCCAAGAGACCCAGTACTTC	CSARDIRDAQETQYF
NA	TRBV29-1	TRBJ1-1	NA	TGCAGCGTTGCGGACACGAACACTGAAGCTTTCTTT	CSVADTNTEAFF
NA	TRBV5-1	TRBJ2-7	few	TGCGCCAGCAGCTTTACAGGTCCCGAGCAGTACTTC	CASSFTGPEQYF
NA	TRBV7-6	TRBJ1-6	few	TGTGCCAGCAGCTTAGAAGCTGGCTCACCCCTCCACTTT	CASSLEAGSPLHF
TRBD2	TRBV5-1	TRBJ2-1	NA	TGCGCCAGCAGCAATCTTGAGCGGGAACTCTACAATGAGCAGTTCTTC	CASSNLERELYNEQFF
NA	TRBV6-1	TRBJ1-2	few	TGTGCCAGCAGTGAAGTTCGGGGAGTGGGGACACCGACCTATGGCTACACCTTC	CASSEVRGVGTPTYGYTF
TRBD2	TRBV10-3	TRBJ2-1	NA	TGTGCCATCAGTAGCGGGGCCAACAATGAGCGGTTCTTC	CAISSGANNERFF
TRBD1	TRBV6-5	TRBJ1-6	few	TGTGCCAGCAAGGGCGGTACAGGGGGATCGAGGTCACCCCTCCACTTT	CASKGGTGGSRSPLHF
TRBD1	TRBV11-2	TRBJ2-7	NA	TGTGCCAGCACTCAGAACCCGGGACAGTCCTACGAGCAGTACTTC	CASTQNPGQSYEQYF
TRBD2	TRBV12-3/TRBV12-4	TRBJ2-3	few	TGTGCCAGCAGTTTAGTCTCGGGGGGGACCAGCACAGATACGCAGTATTTT	CASSLVSGGTSTDTQYF
NA	TRBV11-2	TRBJ2-5	NA	TGTGCCAGCAGCGGGTCAGGGGCCTTATACCAAGAGACCCAGTACTTC	CASSGSGALYQETQYF
NA	TRBV5-6	TRBJ2-7	NA	TGTGCCAGCAGCAACTCACAGGCGCACTACGAGCAGTACTTC	CASSNSQAHYEQYF
NA	TRBV10-3	TRBJ2-5	NA	TGTGCCATCAGAAACGAATCTTCCGGGCCCCAAGAGACCCAGTACTTC	CAIRNESSGPQETQYF